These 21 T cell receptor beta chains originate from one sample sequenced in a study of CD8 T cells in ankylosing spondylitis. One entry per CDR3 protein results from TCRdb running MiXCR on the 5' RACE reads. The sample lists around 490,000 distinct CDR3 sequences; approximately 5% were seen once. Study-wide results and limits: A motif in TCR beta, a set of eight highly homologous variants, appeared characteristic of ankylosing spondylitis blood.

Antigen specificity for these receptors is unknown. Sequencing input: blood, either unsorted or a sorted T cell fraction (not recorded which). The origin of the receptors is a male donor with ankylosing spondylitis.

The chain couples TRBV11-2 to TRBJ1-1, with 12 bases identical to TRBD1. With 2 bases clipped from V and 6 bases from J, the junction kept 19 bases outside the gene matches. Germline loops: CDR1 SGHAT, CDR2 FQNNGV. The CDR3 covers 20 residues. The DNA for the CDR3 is TGTGCCAGCAGCTTAAGGGACAGGGGGCTTCTTCGGGCCCCAAGGGCTGAAGCTTTCTTT. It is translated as CASSLRDRGLLRAPRAEAFF.

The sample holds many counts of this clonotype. CDR3 bases: TGCAGCGTGGGGACTAGCGGGGACACCGGGGAGCTGTTTTTT. It translates to CSVGTSGDTGELFF. The chain links TRBV29-1 to TRBJ2-2, with 13 bases identical to TRBD2. The CDR3 extends over 14 amino acids. The V gene's germline CDR1 is SQVTM and CDR2 ANQGSEA. J gave up 3 bases and V 6 bases, and 1 base lay outside the gene matches.

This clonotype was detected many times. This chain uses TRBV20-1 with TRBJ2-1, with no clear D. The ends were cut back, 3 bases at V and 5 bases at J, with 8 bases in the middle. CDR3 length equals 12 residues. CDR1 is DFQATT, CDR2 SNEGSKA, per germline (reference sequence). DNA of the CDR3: TGCAGTGCTAGCGGGCTTAACAATGAGCAGTTCTTC. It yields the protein CSASGLNNEQFF.

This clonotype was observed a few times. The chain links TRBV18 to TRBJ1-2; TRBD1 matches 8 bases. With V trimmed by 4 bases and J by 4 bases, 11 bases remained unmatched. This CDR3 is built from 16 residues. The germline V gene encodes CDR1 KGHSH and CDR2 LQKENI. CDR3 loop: CASSQSTGGLIYGYTF. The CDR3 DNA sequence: TGTGCCAGCTCACAGAGCACAGGGGGTTTGATCTATGGCTACACCTTC.

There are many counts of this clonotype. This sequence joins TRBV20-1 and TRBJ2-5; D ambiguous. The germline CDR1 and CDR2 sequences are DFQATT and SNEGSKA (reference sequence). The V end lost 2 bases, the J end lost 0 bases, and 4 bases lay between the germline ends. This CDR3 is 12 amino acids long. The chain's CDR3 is CSARWYQETQYF. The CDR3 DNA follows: TGCAGTGCTAGATGGTACCAAGAGACCCAGTACTTC.

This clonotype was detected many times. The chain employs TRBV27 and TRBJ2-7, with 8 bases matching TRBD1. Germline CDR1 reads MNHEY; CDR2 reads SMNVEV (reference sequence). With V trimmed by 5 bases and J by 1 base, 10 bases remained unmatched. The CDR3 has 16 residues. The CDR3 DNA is TGTGCCAGCAGTCCCTCGACAGGGGCTCGGTCCTACGAGCAGTACTTC. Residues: CASSPSTGARSYEQYF.

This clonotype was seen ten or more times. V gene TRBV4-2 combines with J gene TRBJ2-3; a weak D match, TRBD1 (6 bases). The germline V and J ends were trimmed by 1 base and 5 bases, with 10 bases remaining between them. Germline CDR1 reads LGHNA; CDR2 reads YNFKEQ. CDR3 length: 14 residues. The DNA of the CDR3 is TGTGCCAGCAGCCAAGGGGGGCGGCGAGATACGCAGTATTTT. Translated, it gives CASSQGGRRDTQYF.

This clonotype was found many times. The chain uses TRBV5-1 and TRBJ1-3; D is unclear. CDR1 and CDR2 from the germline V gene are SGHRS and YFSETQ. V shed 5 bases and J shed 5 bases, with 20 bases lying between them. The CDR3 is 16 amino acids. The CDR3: CASRNDPTTNRNTIYF. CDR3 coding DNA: TGCGCCAGCAGAAACGACCCGACGACTAATAGAAACACCATATATTTT.

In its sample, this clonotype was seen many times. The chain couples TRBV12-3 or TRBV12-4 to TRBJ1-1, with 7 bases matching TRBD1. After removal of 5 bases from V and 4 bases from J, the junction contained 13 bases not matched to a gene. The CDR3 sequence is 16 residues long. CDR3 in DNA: TGTGCCAGCAGTCCGACTAGGGGGCGCAGGTTCACTGAAGCTTTCTTT. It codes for CASSPTRGRRFTEAFF.

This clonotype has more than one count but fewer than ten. The chain's CDR3 is CASSQGRDSLLLRGEQFF. The CDR3 nucleotides are TGTGCCAGCAGCCAAGGGCGTGACTCCCTACTCCTACGAGGCGAGCAGTTCTTC. The chain has TRBV14 and TRBJ2-1; D remains unclear. V gave up 1 base and J gave up 10 bases, with 26 bases separating them. Per germline, CDR1 SGHDN and CDR2 FVKESK. The CDR3 has 18 amino acids. The whole variable domain, remainder taken from reference TRBV14 and TRBJ2-1, is EAGVTQFPSHSVIEKGQTVTLRCDPISGHDNLYWYRRVMGKEIKFLLHFVKESKQDESGMPNNRFLAERTGGTYSTLKVQPAELEDSGVYFCASSQGRDSLLLRGEQFFGPGTRLTVL.

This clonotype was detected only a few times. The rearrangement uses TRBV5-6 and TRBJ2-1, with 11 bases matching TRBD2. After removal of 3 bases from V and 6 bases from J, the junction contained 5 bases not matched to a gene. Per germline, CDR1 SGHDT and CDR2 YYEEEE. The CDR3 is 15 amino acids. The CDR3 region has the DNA TGTGCCAGCAGCTACCTCGGGACTAGCGGCAATGAGCAGTTCTTC. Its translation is CASSYLGTSGNEQFF.

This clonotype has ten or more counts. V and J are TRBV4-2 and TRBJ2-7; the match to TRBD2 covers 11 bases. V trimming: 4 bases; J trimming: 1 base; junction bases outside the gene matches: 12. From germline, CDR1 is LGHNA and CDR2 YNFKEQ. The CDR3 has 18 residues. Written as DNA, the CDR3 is TGTGCCAGCAGCCCAGACACCGGGACTAGCGGCGATTCCTACGAGCAGTACTTC. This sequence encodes CASSPDTGTSGDSYEQYF.

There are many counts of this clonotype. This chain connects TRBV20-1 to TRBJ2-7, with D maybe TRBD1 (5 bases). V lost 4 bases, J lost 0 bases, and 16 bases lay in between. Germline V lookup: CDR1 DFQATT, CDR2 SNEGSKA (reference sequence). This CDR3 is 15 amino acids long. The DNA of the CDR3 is TGCAGTGCTACAGATACAGGAATCAGCTCCTACGAGCAGTACTTC. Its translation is CSATDTGISSYEQYF.

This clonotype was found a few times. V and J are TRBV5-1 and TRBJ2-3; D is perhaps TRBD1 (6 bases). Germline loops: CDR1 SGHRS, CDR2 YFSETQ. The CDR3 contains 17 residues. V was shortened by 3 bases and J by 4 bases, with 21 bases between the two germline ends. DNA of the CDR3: TGCGCCAGCAGCTCGTCTTCCACAGGGAATTGGGCAGATACGCAGTATTTT. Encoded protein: CASSSSSTGNWADTQYF. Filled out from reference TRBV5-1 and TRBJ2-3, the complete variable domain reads KAGVTQTPRYLIKTRGQQVTLSCSPISGHRSVSWYQQTPGQGLQFLFEYFSETQRNKGNFPGRFSGRQFSNSRSEMNVSTLELGDSALYLCASSSSSTGNWADTQYFGPGTRLTVL.

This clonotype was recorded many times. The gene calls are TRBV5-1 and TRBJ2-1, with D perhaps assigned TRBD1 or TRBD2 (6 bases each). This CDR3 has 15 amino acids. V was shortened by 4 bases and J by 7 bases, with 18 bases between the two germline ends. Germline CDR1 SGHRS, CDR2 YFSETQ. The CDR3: CASSPLWGAGNEQFF. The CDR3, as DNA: TGCGCCAGCAGCCCCCTATGGGGGGCGGGTAATGAGCAGTTCTTC. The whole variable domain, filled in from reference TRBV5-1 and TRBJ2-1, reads KAGVTQTPRYLIKTRGQQVTLSCSPISGHRSVSWYQQTPGQGLQFLFEYFSETQRNKGNFPGRFSGRQFSNSRSEMNVSTLELGDSALYLCASSPLWGAGNEQFFGPGTRLTVL.

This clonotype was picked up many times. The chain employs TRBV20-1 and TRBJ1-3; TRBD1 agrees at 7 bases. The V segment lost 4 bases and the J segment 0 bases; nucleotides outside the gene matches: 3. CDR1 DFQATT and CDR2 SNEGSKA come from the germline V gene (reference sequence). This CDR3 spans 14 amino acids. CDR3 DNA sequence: TGCAGTGCTACGGGGACAGCCTCTGGAAACACCATATATTTT. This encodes CSATGTASGNTIYF.

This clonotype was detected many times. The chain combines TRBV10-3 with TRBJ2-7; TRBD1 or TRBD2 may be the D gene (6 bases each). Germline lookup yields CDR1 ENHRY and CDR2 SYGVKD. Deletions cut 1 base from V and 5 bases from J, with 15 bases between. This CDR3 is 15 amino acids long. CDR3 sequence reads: CAISELLAEGDEQYF. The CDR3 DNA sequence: TGTGCCATCAGTGAGTTGCTGGCGGAGGGGGACGAGCAGTACTTC.

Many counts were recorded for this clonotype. CDR3 loop: CASSQETGIKFF. The CDR3 DNA reads TGCGCCAGCAGCCAAGAAACCGGGATAAAGTTCTTC. This sequence joins TRBV4-1 and TRBJ2-1; a possible D gene is TRBD2 (5 bases). CDR1 MGHRA and CDR2 YSYEKL come from the germline V gene. Deletions cut 0 bases from V and 14 bases from J, with 11 bases between. The CDR3 runs to 12 residues.

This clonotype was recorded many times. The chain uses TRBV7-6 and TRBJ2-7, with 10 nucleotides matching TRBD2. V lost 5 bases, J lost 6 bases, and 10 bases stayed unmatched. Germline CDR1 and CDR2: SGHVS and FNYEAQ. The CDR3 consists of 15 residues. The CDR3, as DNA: TGTGCCAGCAGCGCAGGTACTAGCGGGGCCCCCGAGCAGTACTTC. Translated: CASSAGTSGAPEQYF.

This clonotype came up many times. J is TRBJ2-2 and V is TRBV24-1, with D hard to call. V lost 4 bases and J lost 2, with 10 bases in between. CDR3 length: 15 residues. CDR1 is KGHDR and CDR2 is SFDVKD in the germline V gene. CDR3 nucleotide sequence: TGTGCCACCAGTGAACCCCTGGCCAACACCGGGGAGCTGTTTTTT. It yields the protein CATSEPLANTGELFF.

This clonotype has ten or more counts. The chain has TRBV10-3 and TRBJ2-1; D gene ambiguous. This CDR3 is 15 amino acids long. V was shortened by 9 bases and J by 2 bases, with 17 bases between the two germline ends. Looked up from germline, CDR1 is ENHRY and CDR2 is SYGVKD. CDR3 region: CAINRTNYTYNEQFF. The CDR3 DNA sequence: TGTGCCATTAATAGGACCAACTACACCTACAATGAGCAGTTCTTC.